The present T cell receptor beta chain was sequenced within a study of T cells in Graves' hyperthyroidism and ophthalmopathy. The overall study: The authors collected peripheral blood at initial diagnosis, before any treatment.

Aged 18 to 65, the patients had hyperthyroidism that was newly diagnosed and had lasted under 2 months. Pregnant or lactating patients were excluded, as were those with uncontrolled infection or other autoimmune disease. The diagnoses drew upon clinical symptoms, serum thyroxine and TRAb, thyroid ultrasound and orbital computed tomography. Amplification of TCR beta CDR3 regions was performed using RNA transcripts as template. Researchers ran a first-round RT-PCR on the TCR CDR3 using the HTBI primer set. TCRdb used MiXCR to reprocess the multiplex PCR reads, holding one entry per CDR3 protein. Here the sample spans roughly 720,000 distinct CDR3 sequences, approximately 15% being singletons. The source material was blood. The receptor comes from a man aged 50-60 years with Graves' hyperthyroidism.

The CDR3 DNA reads TGTGCCAGCAGCTTAGCTCGTGTGGGGGACGAGCAGTACTTC. Translating it yields CASSLARVGDEQYF. The chain employs TRBV7-9 and TRBJ2-7; perhaps D is TRBD1 or TRBD2 (5 bases each). The ends were cut back, 0 bases at V and 5 bases at J, with 11 bases in the middle. Germline V gives CDR1 SEHNR, CDR2 FQNEAQ (reference sequence). The CDR3 is 14 amino acids.